This T cell receptor (beta chain) was captured by sequencing in a study of CD8 T cells in ankylosing spondylitis. General study results and limits: In ankylosing spondylitis patients, matched synovial fluid reportedly showed significant enrichment of disease-linked clones. Researchers report that disease-linked clones proved CD8+ and relatively rare in peripheral blood. Earlier reports found some motif variants in synovial fluid and blood in reactive arthritis.

This CDR3 spans 12 amino acids. Library preparation for TCR beta used quantitative 5'-RACE with molecular barcodes. In TCRdb, the 5' RACE reads were re-called with MiXCR into one record per CDR3 protein. Of about 240,000 distinct CDR3 sequences listed, roughly 8% are singletons. Remarks on this clonotype: Its specificity is not known.

Sequencing was performed on blood, either unsorted or a sorted T cell fraction (not recorded which). The V call is TRBV5-2, the J call TRBJ2-4; TRBD2, the table's D call, lacks a check against the DNA. TRBV5-2 is noted as a pseudogene. The receptor's source is a female donor with ankylosing spondylitis or in good health (not recorded which). The CDR3 DNA is TGTGCCAGGAGCCCTGGGCTCCCGATTCAGTACTTC. It is translated as CARSPGLPIQYF.